A selection of T cell receptor beta chains follows, all from one sample in a study of cytomegalovirus exposure and HLA in healthy donors. TCRdb keeps only in-frame clones here, not all; method: immunoSEQ multiplex PCR. The repertoire holds around 300,000 clones, with 85% to 90% as singletons. The sequenced sample consisted of PBMCs. The receptors were gathered from a woman between 18 and 29 years old in good health and CMV-seronegative. The CDR3 runs from the conserved cysteine through the conserved F or W. A D gene is named only where the DNA matches it firmly.

j_gene,v_gene,d_gene,CDR3aa
TRBJ2-7,TRBV6-5,-,CASSYSQGNYEQYF
TRBJ2-5,TRBV28,TRBD1,CASRSGTGIETQYF
TRBJ1-2,TRBV7-2,TRBD1,CASSPSLDRGGYTF
TRBJ2-5,TRBV6-6,-,CASMGPSFGETQYF
TRBJ2-7,TRBV27,TRBD1,CASSSGTALRKQYF
TRBJ2-7,TRBV10-2,TRBD1,CASLTGEEVSYEQYF
TRBJ2-1,TRBV5-1,TRBD1,CASGQGNEQFF
TRBJ1-2,TRBV9,TRBD1,CASSTNRGSYGYTF
TRBJ1-3,TRBV4-3,-,CASSQDLGNTIYF
TRBJ2-3,TRBV12-2,-,CASRLGLAGRADTQYF
TRBJ2-3,TRBV27,-,CASSRESGSIVSDTQYF
TRBJ1-6,TRBV9,TRBD1,CASSASGTGASPLHF
TRBJ2-7,TRBV25-1,-,CASSDRRDEQYF
TRBJ1-2,TRBV18,-,CASSLNPGVKNYGYTF
TRBJ2-6,TRBV9,-,CASLRGPSSGANVLTF
TRBJ2-2,TRBV6-5,-,CASSYVVVPAGELFF
TRBJ2-7,TRBV27,TRBD2,CASTHSLAGEGVWEQYF
TRBJ2-1,TRBV10-3,-,CAISTDPRRNEQFF
TRBJ2-1,TRBV7-9,TRBD2,CASSLVGTSGRSEFF
TRBJ2-2,TRBV6-6,TRBD2,CASSSIGGANTGELFF
TRBJ2-7,TRBV7-2,-,CASSLAISGEQYF
TRBJ1-3,TRBV7-9,TRBD1,CASSFPGGTGNTIYF
TRBJ2-3,TRBV6-1,-,CASSVSGEYTQYF
TRBJ2-2,TRBV28,-,CASMSGELFF